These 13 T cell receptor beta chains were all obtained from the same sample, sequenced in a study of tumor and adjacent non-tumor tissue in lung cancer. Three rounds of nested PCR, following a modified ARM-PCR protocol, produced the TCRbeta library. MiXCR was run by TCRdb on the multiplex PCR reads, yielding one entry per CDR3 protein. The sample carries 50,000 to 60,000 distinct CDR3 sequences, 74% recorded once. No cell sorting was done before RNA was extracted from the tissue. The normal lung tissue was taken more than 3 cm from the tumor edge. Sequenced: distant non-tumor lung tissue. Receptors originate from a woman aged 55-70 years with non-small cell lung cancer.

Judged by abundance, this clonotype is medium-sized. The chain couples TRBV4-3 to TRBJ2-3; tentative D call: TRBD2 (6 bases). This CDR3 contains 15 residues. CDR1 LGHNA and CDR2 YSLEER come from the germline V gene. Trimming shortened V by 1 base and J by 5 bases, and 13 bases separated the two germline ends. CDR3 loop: CASSQGRVRGDTQYF. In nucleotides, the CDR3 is TGCGCCAGCAGCCAAGGGAGGGTGAGGGGAGATACGCAGTATTTT.

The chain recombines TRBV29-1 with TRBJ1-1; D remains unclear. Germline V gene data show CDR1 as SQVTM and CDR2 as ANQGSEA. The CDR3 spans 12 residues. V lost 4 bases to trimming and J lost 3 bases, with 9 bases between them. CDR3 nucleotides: TGCAGCGTTGGGATATGGGACACTGAAGCTTTCTTT. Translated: CSVGIWDTEAFF.

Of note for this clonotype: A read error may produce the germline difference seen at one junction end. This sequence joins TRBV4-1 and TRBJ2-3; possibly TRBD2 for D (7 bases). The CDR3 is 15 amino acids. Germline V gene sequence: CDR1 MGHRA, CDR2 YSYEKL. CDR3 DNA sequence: TGCGCCAGCAGCCAAGTGGGGGGGCCTACAGATATGCAGTATTTT. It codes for CASSQVGGPTDMQYF.

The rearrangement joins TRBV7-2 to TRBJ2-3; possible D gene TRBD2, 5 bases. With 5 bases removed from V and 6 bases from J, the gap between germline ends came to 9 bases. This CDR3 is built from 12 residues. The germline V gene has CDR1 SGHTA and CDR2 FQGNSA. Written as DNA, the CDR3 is TGTGCCAGCAGCCCTAGCCCGGATACGCAGTATTTT. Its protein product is CASSPSPDTQYF.

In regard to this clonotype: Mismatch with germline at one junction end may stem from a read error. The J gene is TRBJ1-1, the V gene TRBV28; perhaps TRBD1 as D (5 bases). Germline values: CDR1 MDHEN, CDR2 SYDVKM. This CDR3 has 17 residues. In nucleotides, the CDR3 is TGTGCCAGCAGTTTACTTACAAGGGGCTATGGGAACACTAAAGCTTTCTTT. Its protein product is CASSLLTRGYGNTKAFF.

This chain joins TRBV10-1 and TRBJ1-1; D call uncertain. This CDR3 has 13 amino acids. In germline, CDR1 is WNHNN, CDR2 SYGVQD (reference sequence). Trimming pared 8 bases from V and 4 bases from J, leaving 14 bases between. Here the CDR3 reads CASWIGGGTEAFF. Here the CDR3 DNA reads TGCGCCAGCTGGATCGGAGGTGGCACTGAAGCTTTCTTT.

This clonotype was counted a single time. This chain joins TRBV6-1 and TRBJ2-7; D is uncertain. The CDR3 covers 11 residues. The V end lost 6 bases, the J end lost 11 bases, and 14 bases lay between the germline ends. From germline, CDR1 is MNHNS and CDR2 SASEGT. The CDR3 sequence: CASRVLDKEYF. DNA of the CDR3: TGTGCCAGCAGGGTATTAGACAAGGAGTACTTC.

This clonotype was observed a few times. The CDR3 loop is CSADKTTSGSEQFF. CDR3 nucleotide sequence: TGCAGCGCTGATAAGACGACTAGCGGGTCTGAGCAGTTCTTC. The chain couples TRBV20-1 to TRBJ2-1; TRBD2 aligns across 10 bases. CDR1 is DFQATT, CDR2 SNEGSKA, per germline (reference sequence). This CDR3 is built from 14 residues.

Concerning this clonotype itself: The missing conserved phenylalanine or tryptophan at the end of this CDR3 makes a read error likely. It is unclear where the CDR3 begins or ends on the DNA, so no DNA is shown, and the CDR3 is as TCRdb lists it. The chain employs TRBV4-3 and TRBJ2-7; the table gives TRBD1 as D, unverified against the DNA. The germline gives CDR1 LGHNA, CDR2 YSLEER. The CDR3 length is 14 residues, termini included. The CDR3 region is CASSPSTGIYELYL.

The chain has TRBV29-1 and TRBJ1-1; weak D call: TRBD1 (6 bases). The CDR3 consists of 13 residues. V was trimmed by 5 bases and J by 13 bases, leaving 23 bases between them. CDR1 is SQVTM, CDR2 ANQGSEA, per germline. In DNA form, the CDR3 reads TGCAGCGTTCAAAAACAAACAGGGTCTGAACTTTTCTTT. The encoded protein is CSVQKQTGSELFF.

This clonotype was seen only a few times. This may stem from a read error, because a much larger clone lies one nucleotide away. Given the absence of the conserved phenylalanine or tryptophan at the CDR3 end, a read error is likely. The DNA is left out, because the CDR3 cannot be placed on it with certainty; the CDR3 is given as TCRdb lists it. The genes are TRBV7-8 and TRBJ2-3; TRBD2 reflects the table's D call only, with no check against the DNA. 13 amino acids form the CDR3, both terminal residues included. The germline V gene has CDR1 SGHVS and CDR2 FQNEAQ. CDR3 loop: CASSLERSGGKYS.

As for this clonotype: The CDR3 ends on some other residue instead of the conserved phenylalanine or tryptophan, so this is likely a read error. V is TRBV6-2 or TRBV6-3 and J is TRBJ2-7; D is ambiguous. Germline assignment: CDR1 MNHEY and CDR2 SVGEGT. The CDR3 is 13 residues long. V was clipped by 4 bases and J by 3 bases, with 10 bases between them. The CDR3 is CASSSLDVYEQYL. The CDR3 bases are TGTGCCAGCAGTTCCCTGGATGTCTACGAGCAGTACTTA.

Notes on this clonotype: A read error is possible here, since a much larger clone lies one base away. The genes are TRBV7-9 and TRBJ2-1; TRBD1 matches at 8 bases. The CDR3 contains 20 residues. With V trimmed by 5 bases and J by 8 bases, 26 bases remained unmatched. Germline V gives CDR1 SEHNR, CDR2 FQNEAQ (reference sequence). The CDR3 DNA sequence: TGTGCCAGCAGCCCTTCACCGGGACAGGCTAGCAGGGTCGGAATTCATGAGCAGTTCTTC. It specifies CASSPSPGQASRVGIHEQFF.